The 5 T cell receptor beta chains presented below share a single source sample, sequenced in a study of cytomegalovirus exposure and HLA in healthy donors (dated by TCRdb to about 2017). Libraries were constructed by the immunoSEQ multiplex PCR assay. The multiplex PCR relied on a mix of 60 forward primers for TCR Vbeta segments and 13 reverse primers for TCR Jbeta segments. In its TCRdb copy, this immuneACCESS table keeps in-frame sequences only and misses some clones. Where compared with another copy, unresolved V genes explain less than half of these, and the others have no known cause. This sample gives more than 95,000 clones in total; about 81% of them show up just once. Nearly 9.5% of the sample goes to the ten largest clones. Input material: PBMCs. These receptors were collected from a woman aged 45-60 years in good health and CMV-seropositive.

V gene TRBV7-2 combines with J gene TRBJ2-2; 7 bases align to TRBD1. Per the germline V gene, CDR1 is SGHTA and CDR2 is FQGNSA. This CDR3 spans 15 amino acids. With V trimmed by 5 bases and J by 7 bases, 10 bases remained unmatched. CDR3 protein: CASSLGGADGGELFF. The CDR3 nucleotides read TGTGCCAGCAGCCTAGGGGGCGCAGATGGCGGGGAGCTGTTTTTT.

The chain uses TRBV2 and TRBJ2-2; 7 bases match TRBD2. The germline V gene has CDR1 SNHLY and CDR2 FYNNEI. J gave up 6 bases and V 7 bases, and 8 bases lay outside the gene matches. This CDR3 is built from 14 residues. This CDR3 is CASKGGASPGELFF. CDR3 coding DNA: TGTGCCAGCAAGGGAGGGGCATCCCCCGGGGAGCTGTTTTTT. The whole variable domain, remainder taken from reference TRBV2 and TRBJ2-2, is EPEVTQTPSHQVTQMGQEVILRCVPISNHLYFYWYRQILGQKVEFLVSFYNNEISEKSEIFDDQFSVERPDGSNFTLKIRSTKLEDSAMYFCASKGGASPGELFFGEGSRLTVL.

The J gene is TRBJ1-1, the V gene TRBV4-3; 8 nucleotides match TRBD1. CDR1 is LGHNA, CDR2 YSLEER, per germline. Trimming removed 4 bases from V and 6 bases from J; junction bases left unmatched: 7. The CDR3 length is 14 residues. CDR3 bases: TGCGCCAGCAGCCTCCAAACCAGGGGGCCTGAAGCTTTCTTT. It yields the protein CASSLQTRGPEAFF.

The rearrangement joins TRBV4-1 to TRBJ2-7; TRBD2 aligns across 7 bases. Trimming cost V 1 base and J 4 bases; bases outside gene matches: 16. Per germline, CDR1 MGHRA and CDR2 YSYEKL. CDR3 length equals 18 residues. CDR3 region: CASSQVAGAGRRRYEQYF. CDR3 coding DNA: TGCGCCAGCAGCCAAGTTGCGGGAGCAGGTCGTCGCCGGTACGAGCAGTACTTC.

This clone appeared once. The chain carries TRBV5-1 and TRBJ1-1; D is ambiguous. Germline V CDR1 and CDR2: SGHRS, YFSETQ. The CDR3 runs 15 residues. The V end lost 4 bases, the J end lost 0 bases, and 13 bases lay between the germline ends. CDR3 nucleotide sequence: TGCGCCAGCAGCCCCCAGACGGGGATGAACACTGAAGCTTTCTTT. Translation: CASSPQTGMNTEAFF. The full variable domain, in which reference TRBV5-1 and TRBJ1-1 provide the parts outside the CDR3, is KAGVTQTPRYLIKTRGQQVTLSCSPISGHRSVSWYQQTPGQGLQFLFEYFSETQRNKGNFPGRFSGRQFSNSRSEMNVSTLELGDSALYLCASSPQTGMNTEAFFGQGTRLTVV.